This entry is about one T cell receptor (beta chain). Its antigen is unidentified. Within the sample, other DNA sequences also encode this same CDR3. Trimming took 6 bases from V and 0 from J, leaving 6 bases between them. CDR1 LNHDA and CDR2 SQIVND come from the germline V gene (reference sequence). The CDR3 sequence is 12 residues long. These data originate in a study of shared clonotypes between healthy human individuals. For the study at large: Each donor's CD4 naive and CD4 memory cells filled three plates apiece, CD8 naive two, and CD8 memory one. The study, taken as a whole, reports: It was expected that sequencing depth would affect clonotype sharing among donors. Inspection by rarefaction showed sorted-subset sequencing to be incomplete despite large depth.

Produced via immunoSEQ multiplex PCR; TCRdb's table is partial and in-frame only. The table lists 1,500,000 or so clones, 98% of them singletons, with about 0.4% in the top ten. A split of CD4+ cells into CD45RA+ naive and CD45RA-negative memory subsets was performed. The source material was naive CD4+ T cells sorted from blood. Subset indicated: CD45RA+ positively selected. The rearrangement uses TRBV19 and TRBJ2-7; D not resolved. This receptor was taken from a man aged 30-40 years in good health. The DNA of the CDR3 is TGTGCCAGTAGCGGTCCCTCCTACGAGCAGTACTTC. This sequence encodes CASSGPSYEQYF.